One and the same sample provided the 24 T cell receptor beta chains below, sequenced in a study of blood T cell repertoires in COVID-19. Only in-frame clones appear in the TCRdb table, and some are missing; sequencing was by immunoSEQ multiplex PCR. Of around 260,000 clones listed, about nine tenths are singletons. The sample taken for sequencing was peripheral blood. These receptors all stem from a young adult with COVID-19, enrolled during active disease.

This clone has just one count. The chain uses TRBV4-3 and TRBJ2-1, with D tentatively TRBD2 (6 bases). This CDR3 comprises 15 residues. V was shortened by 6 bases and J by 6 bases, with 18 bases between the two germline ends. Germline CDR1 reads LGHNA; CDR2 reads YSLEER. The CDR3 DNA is TGCGCCAGCAGTCTGGGGGGAGAAGTTCCCAATGAGCAGTTCTTC. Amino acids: CASSLGGEVPNEQFF.

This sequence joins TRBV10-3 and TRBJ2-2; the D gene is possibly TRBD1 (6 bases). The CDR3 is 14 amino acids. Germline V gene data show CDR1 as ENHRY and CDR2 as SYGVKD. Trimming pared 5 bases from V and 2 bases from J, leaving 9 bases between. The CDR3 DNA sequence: TGTGCCATCAGTCCACAGGGAAACACCGGGGAGCTGTTTTTT. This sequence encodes CAISPQGNTGELFF.

CDR3 sequence reads: CASSYSFSGQGYTIYF. CDR3 DNA: TGTGCCAGCAGTTACTCATTTTCGGGACAGGGATACACCATATATTTT. The chain combines TRBV6-5 with TRBJ1-3, with 9 bases matching TRBD1. The CDR3 has 16 residues. CDR1 MNHEY and CDR2 SVGAGI come from the germline V gene. The V and J ends lost 0 bases and 8 bases, in that order; junction bases with no gene match: 8.

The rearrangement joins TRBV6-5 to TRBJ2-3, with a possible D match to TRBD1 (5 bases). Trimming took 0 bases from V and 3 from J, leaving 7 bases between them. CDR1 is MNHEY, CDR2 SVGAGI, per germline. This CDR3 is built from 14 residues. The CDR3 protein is CASSYSRGTDTQYF. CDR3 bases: TGTGCCAGCAGTTACTCAAGGGGTACAGATACGCAGTATTTT.

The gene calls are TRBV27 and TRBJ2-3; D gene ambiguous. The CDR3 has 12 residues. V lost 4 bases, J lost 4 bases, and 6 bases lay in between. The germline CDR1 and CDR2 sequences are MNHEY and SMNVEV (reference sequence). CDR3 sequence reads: CASSSIADTQYF. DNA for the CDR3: TGTGCCAGCAGTTCCATAGCAGATACGCAGTATTTT.

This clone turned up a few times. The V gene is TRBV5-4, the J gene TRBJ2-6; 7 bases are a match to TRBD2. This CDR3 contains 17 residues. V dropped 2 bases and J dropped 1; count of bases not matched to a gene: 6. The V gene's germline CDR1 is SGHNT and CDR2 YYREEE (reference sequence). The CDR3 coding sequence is TGTGCCAGCAGCTTATACGGGAGGCAATCTGGGGCCAACGTCCTGACTTTC. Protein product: CASSLYGRQSGANVLTF.

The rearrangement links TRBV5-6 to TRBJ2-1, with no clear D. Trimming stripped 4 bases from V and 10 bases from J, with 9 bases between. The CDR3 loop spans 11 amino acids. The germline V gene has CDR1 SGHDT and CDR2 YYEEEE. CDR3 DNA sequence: TGTGCCAGCAGCACAGCTACCGAGCAGTTCTTC. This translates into CASSTATEQFF.

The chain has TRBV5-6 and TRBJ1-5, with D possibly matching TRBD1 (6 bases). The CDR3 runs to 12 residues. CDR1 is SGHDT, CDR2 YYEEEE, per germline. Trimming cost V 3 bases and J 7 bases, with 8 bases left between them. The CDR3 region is CASSSGVQPQHF. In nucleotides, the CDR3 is TGTGCCAGCAGCTCAGGGGTCCAGCCCCAGCATTTT.

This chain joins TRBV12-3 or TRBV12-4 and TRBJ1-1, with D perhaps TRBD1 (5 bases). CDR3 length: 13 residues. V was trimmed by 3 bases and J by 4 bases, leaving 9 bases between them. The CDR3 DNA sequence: TGTGCCAGCAGTTTTGGCGGGGGCACTGAAGCTTTCTTT. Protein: CASSFGGGTEAFF.

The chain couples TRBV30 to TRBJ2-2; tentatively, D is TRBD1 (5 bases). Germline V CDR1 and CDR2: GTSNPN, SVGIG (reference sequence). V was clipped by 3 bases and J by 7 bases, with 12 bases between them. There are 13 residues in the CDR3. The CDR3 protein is CAWSSRGGGELFF. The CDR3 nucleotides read TGTGCCTGGAGCTCAAGGGGTGGCGGGGAGCTGTTTTTT.

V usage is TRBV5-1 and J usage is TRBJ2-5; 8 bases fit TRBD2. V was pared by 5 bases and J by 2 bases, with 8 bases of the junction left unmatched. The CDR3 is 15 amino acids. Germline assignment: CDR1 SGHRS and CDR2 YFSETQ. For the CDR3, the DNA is TGCGCCAGCAGAACTAGCGGAAATATTCAAGAGACCCAGTACTTC. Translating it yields CASRTSGNIQETQYF. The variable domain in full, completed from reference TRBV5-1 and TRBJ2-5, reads KAGVTQTPRYLIKTRGQQVTLSCSPISGHRSVSWYQQTPGQGLQFLFEYFSETQRNKGNFPGRFSGRQFSNSRSEMNVSTLELGDSALYLCASRTSGNIQETQYFGPGTRLLVL.

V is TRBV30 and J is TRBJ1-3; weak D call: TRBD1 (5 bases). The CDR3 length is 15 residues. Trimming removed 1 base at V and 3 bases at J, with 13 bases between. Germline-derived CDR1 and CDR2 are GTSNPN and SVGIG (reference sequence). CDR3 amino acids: CAWSEPVGLGNTIYF. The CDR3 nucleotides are TGTGCCTGGAGTGAGCCCGTGGGACTTGGAAACACCATATATTTT.

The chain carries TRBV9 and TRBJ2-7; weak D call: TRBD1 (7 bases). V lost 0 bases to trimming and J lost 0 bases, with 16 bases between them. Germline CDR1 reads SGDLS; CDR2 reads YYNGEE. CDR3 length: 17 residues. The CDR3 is CASSVDGRQGPSYEQYF. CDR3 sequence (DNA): TGTGCCAGCAGCGTAGACGGGAGACAGGGTCCCTCCTACGAGCAGTACTTC.

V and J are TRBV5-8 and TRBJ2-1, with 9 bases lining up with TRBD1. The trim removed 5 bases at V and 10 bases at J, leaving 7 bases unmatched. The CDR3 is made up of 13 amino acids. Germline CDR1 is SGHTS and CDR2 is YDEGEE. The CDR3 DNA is TGTGCCAGCAGTCCTGGACAGGGGTACGAGCAGTTCTTC. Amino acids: CASSPGQGYEQFF.

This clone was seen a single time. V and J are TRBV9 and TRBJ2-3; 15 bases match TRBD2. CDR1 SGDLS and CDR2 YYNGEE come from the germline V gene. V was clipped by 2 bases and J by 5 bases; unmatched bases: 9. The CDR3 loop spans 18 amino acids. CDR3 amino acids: CASSVLGLAGGIGDTQYF. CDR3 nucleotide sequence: TGTGCCAGCAGCGTTTTGGGACTAGCGGGAGGTATTGGAGATACGCAGTATTTT.

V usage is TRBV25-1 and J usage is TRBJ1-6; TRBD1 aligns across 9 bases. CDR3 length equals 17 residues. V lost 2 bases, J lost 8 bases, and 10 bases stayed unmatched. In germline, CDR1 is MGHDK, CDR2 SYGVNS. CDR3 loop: CASSEPPTGGSDSPLHF. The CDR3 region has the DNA TGTGCCAGCAGTGAACCCCCGACAGGGGGTAGTGATTCACCCCTCCACTTT.

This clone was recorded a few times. CDR3 DNA sequence: TGTGCCAGCTCACCTCTTCAAGGGACAGGGAACACTGAAGCTTTCTTT. Residues: CASSPLQGTGNTEAFF. V gene TRBV18 combines with J gene TRBJ1-1; TRBD1 agrees at 8 bases. The CDR3 spans 16 residues. Germline trimming cut 3 bases from V and 1 base from J; bases unmatched to any gene: 7. Germline CDR1 and CDR2: KGHSH and LQKENI.

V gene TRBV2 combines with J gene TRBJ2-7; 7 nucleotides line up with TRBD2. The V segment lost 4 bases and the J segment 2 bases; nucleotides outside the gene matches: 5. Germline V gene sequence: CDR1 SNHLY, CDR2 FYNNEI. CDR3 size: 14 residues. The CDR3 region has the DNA TGTGCCAGCAGTGTACAGAGCGGGGCCTACGAGCAGTACTTC. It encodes CASSVQSGAYEQYF.

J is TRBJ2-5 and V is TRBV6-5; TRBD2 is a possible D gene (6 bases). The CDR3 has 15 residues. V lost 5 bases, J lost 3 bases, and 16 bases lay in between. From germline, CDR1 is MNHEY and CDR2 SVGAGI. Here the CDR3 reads CASSQNRDWEETQYF. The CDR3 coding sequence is TGTGCCAGCAGTCAGAACCGGGACTGGGAAGAGACCCAGTACTTC.

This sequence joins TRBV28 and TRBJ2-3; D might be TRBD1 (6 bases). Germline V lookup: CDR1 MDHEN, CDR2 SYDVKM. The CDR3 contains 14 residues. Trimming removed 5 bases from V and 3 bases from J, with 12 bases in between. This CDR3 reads CASSKQGRTDTQYF. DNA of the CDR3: TGTGCCAGCAGTAAACAGGGAAGAACAGATACGCAGTATTTT.

The CDR3 sequence is CAISGTVNTGELFF. Written as DNA, the CDR3 is TGTGCCATCTCCGGGACAGTGAACACCGGGGAGCTGTTTTTT. The chain links TRBV10-3 to TRBJ2-2; TRBD1 agrees at 7 bases. Germline V lookup: CDR1 ENHRY, CDR2 SYGVKD. V trimming: 8 bases; J trimming: 1 base; junction bases outside the gene matches: 4. The CDR3 loop spans 14 amino acids.

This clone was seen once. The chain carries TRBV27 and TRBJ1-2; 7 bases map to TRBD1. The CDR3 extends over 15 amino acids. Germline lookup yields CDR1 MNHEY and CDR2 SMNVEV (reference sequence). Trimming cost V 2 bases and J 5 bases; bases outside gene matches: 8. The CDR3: CASSLSGGTVYGYTF. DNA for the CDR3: TGTGCCAGCAGTTTAAGTGGCGGGACAGTTTATGGCTACACCTTC.

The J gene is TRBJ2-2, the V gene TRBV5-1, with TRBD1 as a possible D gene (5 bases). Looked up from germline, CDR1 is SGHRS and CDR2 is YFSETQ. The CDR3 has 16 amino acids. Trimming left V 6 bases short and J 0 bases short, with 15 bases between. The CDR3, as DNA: TGCGCCAGCATCGTAGACAGCCAGGCGAACACCGGGGAGCTGTTTTTT. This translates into CASIVDSQANTGELFF.

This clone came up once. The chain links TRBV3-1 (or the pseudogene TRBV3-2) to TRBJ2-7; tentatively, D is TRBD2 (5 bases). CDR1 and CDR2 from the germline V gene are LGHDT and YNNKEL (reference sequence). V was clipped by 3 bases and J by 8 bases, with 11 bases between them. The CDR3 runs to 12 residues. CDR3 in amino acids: CASSQIREKQYF. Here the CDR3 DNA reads TGTGCCAGCAGCCAGATAAGGGAGAAGCAGTACTTC.